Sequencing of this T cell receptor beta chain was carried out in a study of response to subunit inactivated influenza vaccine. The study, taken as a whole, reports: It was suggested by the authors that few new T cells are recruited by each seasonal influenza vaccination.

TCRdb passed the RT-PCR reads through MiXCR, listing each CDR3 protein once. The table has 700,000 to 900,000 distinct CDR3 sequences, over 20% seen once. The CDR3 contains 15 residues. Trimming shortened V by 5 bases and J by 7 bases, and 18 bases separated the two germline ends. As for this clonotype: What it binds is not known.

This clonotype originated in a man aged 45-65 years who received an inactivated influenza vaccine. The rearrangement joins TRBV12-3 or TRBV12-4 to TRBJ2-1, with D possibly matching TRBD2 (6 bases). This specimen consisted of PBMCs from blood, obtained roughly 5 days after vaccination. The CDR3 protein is CASSPVGGPDNEQFF. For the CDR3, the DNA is TGTGCCAGCAGTCCCGTCGGGGGTCCGGATAATGAGCAGTTCTTC.